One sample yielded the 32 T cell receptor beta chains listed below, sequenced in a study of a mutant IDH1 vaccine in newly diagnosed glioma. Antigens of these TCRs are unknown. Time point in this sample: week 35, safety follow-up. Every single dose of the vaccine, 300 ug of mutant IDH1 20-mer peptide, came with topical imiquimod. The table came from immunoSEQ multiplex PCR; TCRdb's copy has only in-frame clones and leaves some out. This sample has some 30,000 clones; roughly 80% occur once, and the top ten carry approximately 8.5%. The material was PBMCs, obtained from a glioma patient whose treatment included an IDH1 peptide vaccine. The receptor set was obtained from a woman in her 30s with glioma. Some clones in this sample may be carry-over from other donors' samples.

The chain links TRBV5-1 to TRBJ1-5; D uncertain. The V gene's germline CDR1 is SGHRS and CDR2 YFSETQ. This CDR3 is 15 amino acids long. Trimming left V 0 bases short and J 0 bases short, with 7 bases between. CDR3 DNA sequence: TGCGCCAGCAGCTTGGCCCCCGGTAGCAATCAGCCCCAGCATTTT. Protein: CASSLAPGSNQPQHF.

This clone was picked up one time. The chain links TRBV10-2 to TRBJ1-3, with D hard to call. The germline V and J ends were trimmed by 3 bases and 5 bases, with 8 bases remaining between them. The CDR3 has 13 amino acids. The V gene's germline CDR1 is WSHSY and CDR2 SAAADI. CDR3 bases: TGCGCCAGCAGTGATCATACCCGAAACACCATATATTTT. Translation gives CASSDHTRNTIYF.

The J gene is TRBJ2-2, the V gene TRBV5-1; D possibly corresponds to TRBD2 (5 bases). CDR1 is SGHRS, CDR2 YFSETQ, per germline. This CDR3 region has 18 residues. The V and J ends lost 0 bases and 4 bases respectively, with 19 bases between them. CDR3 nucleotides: TGCGCCAGCAGCTTGGGACCTGGCCGGTTCCGGGGCACCGGGGAGCTGTTTTTT. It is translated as CASSLGPGRFRGTGELFF.

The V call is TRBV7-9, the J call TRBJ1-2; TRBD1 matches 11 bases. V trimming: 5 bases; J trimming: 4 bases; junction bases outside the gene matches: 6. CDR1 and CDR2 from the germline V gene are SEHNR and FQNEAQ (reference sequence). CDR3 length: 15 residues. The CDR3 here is CASSRTGGDVYGYTF. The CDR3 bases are TGTGCCAGCAGCCGGACAGGGGGCGATGTCTATGGCTACACCTTC.

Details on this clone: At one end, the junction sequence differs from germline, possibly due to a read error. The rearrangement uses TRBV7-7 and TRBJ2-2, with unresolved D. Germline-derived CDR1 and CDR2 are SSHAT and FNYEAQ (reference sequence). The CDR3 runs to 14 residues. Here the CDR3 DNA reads TGTGCTAGCAGCCCCGTCCAGGACACCGGGGAGCTGTTTTTT. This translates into CASSPVQDTGELFF.

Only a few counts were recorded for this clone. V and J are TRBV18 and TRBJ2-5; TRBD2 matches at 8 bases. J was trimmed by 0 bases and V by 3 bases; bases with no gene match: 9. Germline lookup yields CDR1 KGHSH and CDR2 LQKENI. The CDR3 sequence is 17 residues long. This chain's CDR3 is CASSPPRGGGHQETQYF. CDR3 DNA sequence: TGTGCCAGCTCACCCCCGCGGGGCGGGGGGCACCAAGAGACCCAGTACTTC.

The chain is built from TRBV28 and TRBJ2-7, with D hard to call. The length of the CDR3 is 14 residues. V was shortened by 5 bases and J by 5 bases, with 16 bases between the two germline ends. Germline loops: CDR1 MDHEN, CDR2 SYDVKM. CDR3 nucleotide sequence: TGTGCCAGCAGTCCCGTAGTGGCAGGCCACGAGCAGTACTTC. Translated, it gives CASSPVVAGHEQYF.

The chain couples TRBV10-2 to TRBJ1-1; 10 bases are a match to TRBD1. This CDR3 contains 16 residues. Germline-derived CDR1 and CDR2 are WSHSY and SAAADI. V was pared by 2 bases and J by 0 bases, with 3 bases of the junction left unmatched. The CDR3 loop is CASSEPGTGVNTEAFF. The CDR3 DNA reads TGCGCCAGCAGTGAGCCCGGGACAGGGGTGAACACTGAAGCTTTCTTT.

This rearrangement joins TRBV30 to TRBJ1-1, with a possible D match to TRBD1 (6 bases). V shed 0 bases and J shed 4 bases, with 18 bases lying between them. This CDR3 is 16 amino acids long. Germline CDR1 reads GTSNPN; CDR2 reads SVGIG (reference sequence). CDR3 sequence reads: CAWSVGGLTVGTEAFF. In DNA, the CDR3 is TGTGCCTGGAGTGTAGGGGGACTTACTGTGGGCACTGAAGCTTTCTTT. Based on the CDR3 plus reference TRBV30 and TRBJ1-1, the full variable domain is SQTIHQWPATLVQPVGSPLSLECTVEGTSNPNLYWYRQAAGRGLQLLFYSVGIGQISSEVPQNLSASRPQDRQFILSSKKLLLSDSGFYLCAWSVGGLTVGTEAFFGQGTRLTVV.

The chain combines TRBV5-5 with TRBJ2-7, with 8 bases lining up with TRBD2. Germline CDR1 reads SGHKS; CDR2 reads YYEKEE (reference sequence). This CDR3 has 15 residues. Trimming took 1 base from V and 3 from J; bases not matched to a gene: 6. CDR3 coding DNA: TGTGCCAGCAGCTTGTCCCCCGCGGGAGGCTACGAGCAGTACTTC. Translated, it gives CASSLSPAGGYEQYF.

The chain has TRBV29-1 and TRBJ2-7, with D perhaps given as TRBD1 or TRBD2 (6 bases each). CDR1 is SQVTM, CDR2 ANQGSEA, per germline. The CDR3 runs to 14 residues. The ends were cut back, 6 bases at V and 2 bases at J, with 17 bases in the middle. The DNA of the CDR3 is TGCAGCGTCACGGACAGTCGGGAGACCTACGAGCAGTACTTC. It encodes CSVTDSRETYEQYF.

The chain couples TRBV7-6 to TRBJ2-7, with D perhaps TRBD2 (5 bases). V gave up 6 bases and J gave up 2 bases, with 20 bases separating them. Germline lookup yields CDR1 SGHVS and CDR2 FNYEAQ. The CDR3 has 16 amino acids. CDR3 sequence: CASSSGIPSVTYEQYF. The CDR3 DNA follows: TGTGCCAGCAGTTCCGGGATACCCTCAGTCACCTACGAGCAGTACTTC.

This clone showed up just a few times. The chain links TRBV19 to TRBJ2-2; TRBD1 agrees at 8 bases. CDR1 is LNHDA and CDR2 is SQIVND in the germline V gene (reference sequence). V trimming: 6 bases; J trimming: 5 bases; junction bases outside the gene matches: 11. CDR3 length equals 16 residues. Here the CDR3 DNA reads TGTGCCAGTAGCCACCGGACAGGGACGAGGACCGGGGAGCTGTTTTTT. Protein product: CASSHRTGTRTGELFF.

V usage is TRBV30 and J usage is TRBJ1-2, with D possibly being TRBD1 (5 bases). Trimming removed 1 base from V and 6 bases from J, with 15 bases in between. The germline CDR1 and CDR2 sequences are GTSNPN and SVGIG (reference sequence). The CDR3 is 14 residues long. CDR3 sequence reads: CAWSASGTLNGYTF. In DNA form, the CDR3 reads TGTGCCTGGAGTGCCTCCGGGACCCTTAATGGCTACACCTTC.

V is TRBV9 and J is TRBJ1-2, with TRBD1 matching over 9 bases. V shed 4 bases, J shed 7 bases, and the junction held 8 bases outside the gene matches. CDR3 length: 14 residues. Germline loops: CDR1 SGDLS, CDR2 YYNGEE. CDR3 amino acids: CASSPHRGRGGYTF. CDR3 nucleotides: TGTGCCAGCAGCCCTCACAGGGGGCGAGGTGGCTACACCTTC.

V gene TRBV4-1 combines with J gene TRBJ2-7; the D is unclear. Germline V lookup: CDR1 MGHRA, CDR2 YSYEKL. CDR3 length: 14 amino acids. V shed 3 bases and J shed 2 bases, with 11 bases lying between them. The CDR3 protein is CASSQVEETYEQYF. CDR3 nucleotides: TGCGCCAGCAGCCAGGTTGAGGAGACCTACGAGCAGTACTTC.

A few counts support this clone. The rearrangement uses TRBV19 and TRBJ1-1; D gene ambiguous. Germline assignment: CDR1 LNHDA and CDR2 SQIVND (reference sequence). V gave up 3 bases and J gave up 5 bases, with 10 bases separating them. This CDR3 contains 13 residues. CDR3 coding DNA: TGTGCCAGTAGTATGAGGGTTGTGACTGAAGCTTTCTTT. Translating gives CASSMRVVTEAFF.

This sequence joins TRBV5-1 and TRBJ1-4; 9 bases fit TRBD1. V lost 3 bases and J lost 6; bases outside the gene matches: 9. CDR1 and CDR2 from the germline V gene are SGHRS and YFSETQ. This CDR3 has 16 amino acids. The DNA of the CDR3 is TGCGCCAGCAGCTCCCGTGTGGGACAGGGAGATGAAAAACTGTTTTTT. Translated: CASSSRVGQGDEKLFF.

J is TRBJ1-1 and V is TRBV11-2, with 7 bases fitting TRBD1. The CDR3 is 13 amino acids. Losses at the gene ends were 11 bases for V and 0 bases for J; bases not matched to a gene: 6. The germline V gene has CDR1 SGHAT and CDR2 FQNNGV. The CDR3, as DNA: TGTGCCGCAGGGGGGGGGATGAACACTGAAGCTTTCTTT. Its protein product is CAAGGGMNTEAFF.

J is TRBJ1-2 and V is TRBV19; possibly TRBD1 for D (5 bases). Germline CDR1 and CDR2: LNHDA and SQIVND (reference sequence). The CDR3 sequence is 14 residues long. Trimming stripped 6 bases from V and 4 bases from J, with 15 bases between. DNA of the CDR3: TGTGCCAGTAGCATTCCGGGACTGGCCTATGGCTACACCTTC. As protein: CASSIPGLAYGYTF.

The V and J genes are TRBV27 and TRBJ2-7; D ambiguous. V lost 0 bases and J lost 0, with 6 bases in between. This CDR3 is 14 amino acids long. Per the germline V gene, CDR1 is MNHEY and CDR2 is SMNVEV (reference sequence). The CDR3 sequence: CASSLSGFSYEQYF. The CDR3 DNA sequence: TGTGCCAGCAGTTTATCAGGTTTCTCCTACGAGCAGTACTTC.

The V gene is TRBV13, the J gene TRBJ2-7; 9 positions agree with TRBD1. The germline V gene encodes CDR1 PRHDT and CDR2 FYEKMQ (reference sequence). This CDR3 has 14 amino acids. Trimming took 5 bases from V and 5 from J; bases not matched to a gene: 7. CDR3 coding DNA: TGTGCCAGCAGCCACTGGGACAGGGTCCACGAGCAGTACTTC. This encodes CASSHWDRVHEQYF.

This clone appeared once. Written as DNA, the CDR3 is TGCGCCAGCAGCCGACCACAGGGGGCGAGAAGGCTGAACACTGAAGCTTTCTTT. Its protein is CASSRPQGARRLNTEAFF. The V and J genes are TRBV4-1 and TRBJ1-1; 9 bases agree with TRBD1. After removal of 4 bases from V and 0 bases from J, the junction contained 12 bases not matched to a gene. The germline gives CDR1 MGHRA, CDR2 YSYEKL. CDR3 length equals 18 residues.

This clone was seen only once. The CDR3 bases are TGTGCCAGCAGTACACAGGGGGCTCCCTACGAGCAGTACTTC. The encoded protein is CASSTQGAPYEQYF. The chain carries TRBV6-1 and TRBJ2-7, with TRBD1 matching over 9 bases. This CDR3 is built from 14 residues. Germline assignment: CDR1 MNHNS and CDR2 SASEGT. V trimming: 5 bases; J trimming: 2 bases; junction bases outside the gene matches: 4.

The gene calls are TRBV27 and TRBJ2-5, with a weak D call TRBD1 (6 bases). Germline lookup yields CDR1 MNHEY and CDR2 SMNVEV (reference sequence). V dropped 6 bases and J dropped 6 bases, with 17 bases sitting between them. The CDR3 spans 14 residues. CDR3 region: CASSPQGPAKTQYF. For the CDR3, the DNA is TGTGCCAGCAGCCCTCAGGGGCCGGCAAAGACCCAGTACTTC.

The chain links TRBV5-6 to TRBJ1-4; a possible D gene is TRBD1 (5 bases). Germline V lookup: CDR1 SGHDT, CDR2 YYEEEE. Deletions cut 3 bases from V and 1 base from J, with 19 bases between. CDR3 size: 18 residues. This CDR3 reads CASSWNRDSLLTNEKLFF. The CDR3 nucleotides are TGTGCCAGCAGCTGGAACCGGGACTCCTTACTAACTAATGAAAAACTGTTTTTT.

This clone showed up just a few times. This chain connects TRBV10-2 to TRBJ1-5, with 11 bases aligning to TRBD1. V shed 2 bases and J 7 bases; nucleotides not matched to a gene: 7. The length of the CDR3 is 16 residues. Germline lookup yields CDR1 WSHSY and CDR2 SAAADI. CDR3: CASSEPGQGARQPQHF. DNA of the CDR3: TGCGCCAGCAGTGAGCCCGGACAGGGGGCGAGACAGCCCCAGCATTTT.

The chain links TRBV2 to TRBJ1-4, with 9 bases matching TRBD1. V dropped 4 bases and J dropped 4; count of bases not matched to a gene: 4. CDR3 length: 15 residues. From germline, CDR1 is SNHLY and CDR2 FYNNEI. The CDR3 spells CASSVAGQGNEKLFF. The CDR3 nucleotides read TGTGCCAGCAGTGTGGCGGGACAGGGTAATGAAAAACTGTTTTTT.

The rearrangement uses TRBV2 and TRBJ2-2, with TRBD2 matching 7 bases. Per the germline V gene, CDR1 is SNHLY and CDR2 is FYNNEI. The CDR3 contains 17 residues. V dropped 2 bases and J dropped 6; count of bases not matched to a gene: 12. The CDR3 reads CASSEIGGSWQSGELFF. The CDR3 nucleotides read TGTGCCAGCAGTGAAATAGGCGGGAGCTGGCAGTCCGGGGAGCTGTTTTTT.

In nucleotides, the CDR3 is TGTGCCATCAGGAGACAGGGAATGAACACTGAAGCTTTCTTT. Translated: CAIRRQGMNTEAFF. V gene TRBV10-3 combines with J gene TRBJ1-1; 7 bases map to TRBD1. With 6 bases clipped from V and 0 bases from J, the junction kept 4 bases outside the gene matches. The CDR3 length is 14 residues. The germline CDR1 and CDR2 sequences are ENHRY and SYGVKD.

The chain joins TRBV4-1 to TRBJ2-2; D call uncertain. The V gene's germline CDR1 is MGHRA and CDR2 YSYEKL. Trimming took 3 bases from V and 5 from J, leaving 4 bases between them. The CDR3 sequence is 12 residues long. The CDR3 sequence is CASSHSTGELFF. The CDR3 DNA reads TGCGCCAGCAGCCACTCTACCGGGGAGCTGTTTTTT.

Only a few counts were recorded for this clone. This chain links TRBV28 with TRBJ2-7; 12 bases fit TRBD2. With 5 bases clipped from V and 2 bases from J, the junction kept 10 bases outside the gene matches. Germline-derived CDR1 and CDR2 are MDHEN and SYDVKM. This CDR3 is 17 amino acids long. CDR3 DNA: TGTGCCAGCAGTCCCTTCGGCCCTAGCGGGAGGGCCTACGAGCAGTACTTC. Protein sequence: CASSPFGPSGRAYEQYF. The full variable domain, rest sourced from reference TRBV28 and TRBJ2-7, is DVKVTQSSRYLVKRTGEKVFLECVQDMDHENMFWYRQDPGLGLRLIYFSYDVKMKEKGDIPEGYSVSREKKERFSLILESASTNQTSMYLCASSPFGPSGRAYEQYFGPGTRLTVT.